This T cell receptor (beta chain) was identified in a study of T cells in Graves' hyperthyroidism and ophthalmopathy. General study findings and limits: Peripheral blood also featured most of the thyroid clonotypes expanded above 0.001. The model anticipated ophthalmopathy a median about six months pre-onset.

TCR beta CDR3 region amplification was performed from RNA transcripts. Initially, a first-round RT-PCR of the TCR CDR3 employed the HTBI primer set. TCRdb reanalysed the multiplex PCR reads using MiXCR and keeps one entry per CDR3 protein. The table shows 200,000 to 250,000 distinct CDR3 sequences, with approximately 25% occurring only once. PBMCs came from more than 8.5 ml fresh peripheral blood. The CDR3 has 13 residues. Germline assignment: CDR1 SQVTM and CDR2 ANQGSEA. The V end was cut by 7 bases, the J end by 1 base, with 14 bases between. This clonotype has ten or more counts. What it recognizes is unknown.

Source material: blood. The TCR originated in a woman in her forties with Graves' ophthalmopathy. The rearrangement uses TRBV29-1 and TRBJ2-7; D may be TRBD1 (5 bases). CDR3 bases: TGCAGCGCCGCCACAGGTATATCCTACGAGCAGTACTTC. It specifies CSAATGISYEQYF.